Here is one T cell receptor beta chain with its context. The assay was immunoSEQ multiplex PCR, and TCRdb's table has in-frame clones only and misses some. The repertoire holds around 37,000 clones, with around 74% as singletons. This entry belongs to a study of radiotherapy plus CTLA-4 blockade in lung cancer. Sequences were derived from peripheral blood, sampled from a patient treated with radiotherapy plus ipilimumab. The clonotype originates from a human donor with non-small cell lung cancer that progressed on radiotherapy plus ipilimumab.

The CDR3 DNA is TGTGCCAGCAGTTTATGGCGGCAGGGGGAAACAGAGACCCAGTACTTC. This gives the protein CASSLWRQGETETQYF. This chain joins TRBV28 and TRBJ2-5; 7 nucleotides line up with TRBD1. This CDR3 has 16 amino acids. Losses at the gene ends were 0 bases for V and 4 bases for J; bases not matched to a gene: 8. CDR1 is MDHEN, CDR2 SYDVKM, per germline. Looking up the rest from reference TRBV28 and TRBJ2-5 gives the full variable domain: DVKVTQSSRYLVKRTGEKVFLECVQDMDHENMFWYRQDPGLGLRLIYFSYDVKMKEKGDIPEGYSVSREKKERFSLILESASTNQTSMYLCASSLWRQGETETQYFGPGTRLLVL.